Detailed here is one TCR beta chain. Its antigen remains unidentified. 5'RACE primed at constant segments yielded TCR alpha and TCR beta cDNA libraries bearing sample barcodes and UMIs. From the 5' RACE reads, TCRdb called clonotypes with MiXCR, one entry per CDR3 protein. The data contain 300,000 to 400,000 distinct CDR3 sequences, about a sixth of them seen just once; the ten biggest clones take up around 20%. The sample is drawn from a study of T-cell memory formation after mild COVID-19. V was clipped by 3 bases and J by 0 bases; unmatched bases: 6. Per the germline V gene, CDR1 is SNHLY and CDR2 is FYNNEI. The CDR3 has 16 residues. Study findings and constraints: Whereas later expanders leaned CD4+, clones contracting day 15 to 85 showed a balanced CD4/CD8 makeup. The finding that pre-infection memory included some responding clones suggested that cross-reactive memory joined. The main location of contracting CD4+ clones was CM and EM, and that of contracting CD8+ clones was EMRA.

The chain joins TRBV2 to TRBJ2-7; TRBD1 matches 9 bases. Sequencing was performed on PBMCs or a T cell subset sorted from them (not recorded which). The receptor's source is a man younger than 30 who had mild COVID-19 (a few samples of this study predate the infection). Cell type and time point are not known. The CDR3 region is CASSDPGTGHSYEQYF. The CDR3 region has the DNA TGTGCCAGCAGTGATCCGGGGACAGGGCACTCCTACGAGCAGTACTTC.